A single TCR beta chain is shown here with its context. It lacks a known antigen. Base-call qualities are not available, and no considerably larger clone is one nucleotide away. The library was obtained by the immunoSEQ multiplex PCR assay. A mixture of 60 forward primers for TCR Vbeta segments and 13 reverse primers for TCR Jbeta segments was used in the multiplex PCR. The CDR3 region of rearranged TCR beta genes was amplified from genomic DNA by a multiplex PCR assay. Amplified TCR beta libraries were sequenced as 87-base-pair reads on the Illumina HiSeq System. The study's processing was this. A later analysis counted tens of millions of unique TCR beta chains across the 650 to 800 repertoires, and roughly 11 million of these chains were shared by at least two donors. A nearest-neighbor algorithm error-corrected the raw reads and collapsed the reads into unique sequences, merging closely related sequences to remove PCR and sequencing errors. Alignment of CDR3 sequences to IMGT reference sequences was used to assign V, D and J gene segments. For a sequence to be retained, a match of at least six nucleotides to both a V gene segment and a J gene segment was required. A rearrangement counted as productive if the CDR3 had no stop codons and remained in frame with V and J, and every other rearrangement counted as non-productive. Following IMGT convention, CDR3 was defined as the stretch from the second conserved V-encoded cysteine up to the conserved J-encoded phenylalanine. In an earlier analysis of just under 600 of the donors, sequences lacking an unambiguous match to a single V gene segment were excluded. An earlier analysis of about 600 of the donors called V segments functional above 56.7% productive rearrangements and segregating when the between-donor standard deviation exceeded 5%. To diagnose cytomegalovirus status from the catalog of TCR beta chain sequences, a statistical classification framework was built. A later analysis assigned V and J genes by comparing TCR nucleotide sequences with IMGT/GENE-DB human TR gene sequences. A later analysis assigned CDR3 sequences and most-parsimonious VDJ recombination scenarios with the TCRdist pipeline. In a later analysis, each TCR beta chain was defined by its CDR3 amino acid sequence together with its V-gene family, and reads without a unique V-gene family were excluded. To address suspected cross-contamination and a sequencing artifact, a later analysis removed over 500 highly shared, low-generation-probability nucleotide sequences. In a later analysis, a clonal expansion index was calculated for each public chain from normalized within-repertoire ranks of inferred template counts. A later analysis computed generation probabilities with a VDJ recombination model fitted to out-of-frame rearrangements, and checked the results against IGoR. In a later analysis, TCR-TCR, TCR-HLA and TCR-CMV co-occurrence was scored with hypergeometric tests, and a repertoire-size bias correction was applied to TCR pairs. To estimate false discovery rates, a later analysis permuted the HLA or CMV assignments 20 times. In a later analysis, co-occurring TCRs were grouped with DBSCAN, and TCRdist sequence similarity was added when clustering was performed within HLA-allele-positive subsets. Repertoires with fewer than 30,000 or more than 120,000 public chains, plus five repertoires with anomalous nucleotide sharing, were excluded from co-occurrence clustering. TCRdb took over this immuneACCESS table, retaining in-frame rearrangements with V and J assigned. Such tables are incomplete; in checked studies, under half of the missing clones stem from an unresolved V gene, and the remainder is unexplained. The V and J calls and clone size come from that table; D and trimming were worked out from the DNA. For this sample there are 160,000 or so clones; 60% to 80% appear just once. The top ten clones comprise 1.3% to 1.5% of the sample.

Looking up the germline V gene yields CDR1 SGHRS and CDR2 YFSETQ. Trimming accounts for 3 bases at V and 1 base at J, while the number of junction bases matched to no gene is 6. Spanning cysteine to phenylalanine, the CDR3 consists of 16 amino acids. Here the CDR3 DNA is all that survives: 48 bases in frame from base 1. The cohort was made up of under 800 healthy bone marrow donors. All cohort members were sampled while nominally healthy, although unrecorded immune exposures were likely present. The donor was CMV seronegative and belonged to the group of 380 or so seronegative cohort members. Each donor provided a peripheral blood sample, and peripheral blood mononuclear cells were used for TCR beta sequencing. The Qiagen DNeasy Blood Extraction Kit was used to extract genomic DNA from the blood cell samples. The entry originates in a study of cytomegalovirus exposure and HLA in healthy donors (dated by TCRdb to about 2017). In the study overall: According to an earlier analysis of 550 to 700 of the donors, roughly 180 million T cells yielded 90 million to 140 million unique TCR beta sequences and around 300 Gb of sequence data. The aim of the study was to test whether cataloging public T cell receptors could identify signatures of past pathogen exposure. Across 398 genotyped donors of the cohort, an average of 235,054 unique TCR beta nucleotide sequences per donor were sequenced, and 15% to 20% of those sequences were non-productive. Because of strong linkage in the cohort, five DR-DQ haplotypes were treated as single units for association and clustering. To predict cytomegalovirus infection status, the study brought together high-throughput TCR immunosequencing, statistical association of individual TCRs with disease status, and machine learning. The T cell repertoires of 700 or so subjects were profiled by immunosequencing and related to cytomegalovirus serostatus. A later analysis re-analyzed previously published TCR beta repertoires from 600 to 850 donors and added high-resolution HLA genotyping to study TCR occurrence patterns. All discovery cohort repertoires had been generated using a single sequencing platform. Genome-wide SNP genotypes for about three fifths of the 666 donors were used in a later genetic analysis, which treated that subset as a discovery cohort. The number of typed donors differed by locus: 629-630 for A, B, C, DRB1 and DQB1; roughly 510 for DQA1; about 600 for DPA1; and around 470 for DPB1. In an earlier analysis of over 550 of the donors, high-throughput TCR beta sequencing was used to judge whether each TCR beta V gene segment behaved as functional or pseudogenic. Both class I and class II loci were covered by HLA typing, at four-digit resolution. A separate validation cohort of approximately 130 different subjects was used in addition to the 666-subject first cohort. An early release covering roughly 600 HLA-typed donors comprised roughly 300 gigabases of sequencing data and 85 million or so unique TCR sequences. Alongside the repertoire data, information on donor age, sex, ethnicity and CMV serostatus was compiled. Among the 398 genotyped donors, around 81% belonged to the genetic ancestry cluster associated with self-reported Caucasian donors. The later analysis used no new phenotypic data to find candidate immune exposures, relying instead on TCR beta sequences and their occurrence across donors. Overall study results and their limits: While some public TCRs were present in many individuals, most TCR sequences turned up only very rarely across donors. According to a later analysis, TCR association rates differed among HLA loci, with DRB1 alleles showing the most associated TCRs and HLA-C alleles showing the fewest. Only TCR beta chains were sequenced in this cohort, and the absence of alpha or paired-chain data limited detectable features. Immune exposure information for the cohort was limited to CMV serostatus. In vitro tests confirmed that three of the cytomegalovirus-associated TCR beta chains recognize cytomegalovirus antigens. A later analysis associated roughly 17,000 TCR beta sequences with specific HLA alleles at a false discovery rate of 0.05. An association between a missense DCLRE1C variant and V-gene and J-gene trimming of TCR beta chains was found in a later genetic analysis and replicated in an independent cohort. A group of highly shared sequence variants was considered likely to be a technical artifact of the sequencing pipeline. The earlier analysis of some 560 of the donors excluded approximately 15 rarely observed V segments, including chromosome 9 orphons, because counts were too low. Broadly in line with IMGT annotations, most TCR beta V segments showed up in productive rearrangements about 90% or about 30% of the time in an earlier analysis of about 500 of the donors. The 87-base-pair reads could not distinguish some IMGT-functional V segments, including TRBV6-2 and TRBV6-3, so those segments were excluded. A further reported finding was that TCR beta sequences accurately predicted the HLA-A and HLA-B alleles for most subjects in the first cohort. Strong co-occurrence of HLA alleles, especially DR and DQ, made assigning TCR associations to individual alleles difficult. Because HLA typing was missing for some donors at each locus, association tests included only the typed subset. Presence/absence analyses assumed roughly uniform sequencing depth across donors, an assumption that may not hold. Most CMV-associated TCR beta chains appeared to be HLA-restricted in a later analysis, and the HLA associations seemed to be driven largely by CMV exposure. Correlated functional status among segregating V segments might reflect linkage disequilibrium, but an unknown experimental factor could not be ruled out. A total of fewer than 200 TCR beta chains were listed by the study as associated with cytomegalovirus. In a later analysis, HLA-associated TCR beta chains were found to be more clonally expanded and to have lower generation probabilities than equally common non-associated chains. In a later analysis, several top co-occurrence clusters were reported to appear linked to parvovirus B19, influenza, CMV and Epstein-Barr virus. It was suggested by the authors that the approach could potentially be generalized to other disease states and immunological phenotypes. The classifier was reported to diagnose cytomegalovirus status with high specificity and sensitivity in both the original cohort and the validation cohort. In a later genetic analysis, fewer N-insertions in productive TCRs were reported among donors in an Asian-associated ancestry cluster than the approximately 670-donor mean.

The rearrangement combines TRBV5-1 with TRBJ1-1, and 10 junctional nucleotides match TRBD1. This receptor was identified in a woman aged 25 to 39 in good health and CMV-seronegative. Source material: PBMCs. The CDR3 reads CASSSDRGLWNTEAFF. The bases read TGCGCCAGCAGCTCTGACAGGGGGCTCTGGAACACTGAAGCTTTCTTT.